The 17 T cell receptor beta chains below come from one sample, sequenced in a study of CD8 T cells in ankylosing spondylitis. Points from the study as a whole: What appeared characteristic of ankylosing spondylitis blood was a TCR beta motif of fewer than ten highly homologous variants.

Antigen specificity for these receptors is unknown. MiXCR was run by TCRdb on the 5' RACE reads, yielding one entry per CDR3 protein. The sample holds fewer than 550,000 distinct CDR3 sequences; roughly 5.3% are singletons and the top ten take around 3.5%. Sequenced: blood, either unsorted or a sorted T cell fraction (not recorded which). Receptors were obtained from a male donor with ankylosing spondylitis.

This clonotype appeared many times. The chain joins TRBV4-3 to TRBJ2-5, with D unclear. V shed 1 base and J shed 1 base, with 10 bases lying between them. Germline CDR1 LGHNA, CDR2 YSLEER. CDR3 length equals 15 residues. The CDR3 DNA sequence: TGCGCCAGCAGCCAAGGGAGCCAAAGCCAAGAGACCCAGTACTTC. This translates into CASSQGSQSQETQYF.

This clonotype was seen ten or more times. The chain carries TRBV7-9 and TRBJ2-7; no definite D call. V was shortened by 5 bases and J by 4 bases, with 18 bases between the two germline ends. Looked up from germline, CDR1 is SEHNR and CDR2 is FQNEAQ (reference sequence). The CDR3 is made up of 15 amino acids. The CDR3 loop reads CASSPTSPGPYEQYF. In nucleotides, the CDR3 is TGTGCCAGCAGCCCGACTTCCCCAGGACCTTACGAGCAGTACTTC.

This chain links TRBV30 with TRBJ2-7; D is unclear. Trimming took 0 bases from V and 3 from J, leaving 3 bases between them. CDR3 length: 11 amino acids. The germline V gene encodes CDR1 GTSNPN and CDR2 SVGIG (reference sequence). The CDR3 nucleotides are TGTGCCTGGAGTGTACTCTACGAGCAGTACTTC. It encodes CAWSVLYEQYF.

At least ten counts were recorded for this clonotype. The chain links TRBV6-1 to TRBJ1-4; D uncertain. V lost 6 bases to trimming and J lost 8 bases, with 16 bases between them. The CDR3 loop spans 14 amino acids. Germline CDR1 and CDR2: MNHNS and SASEGT. CDR3: CASSHDLAGEKLFF. CDR3 DNA sequence: TGTGCCAGCAGCCACGACCTCGCCGGCGAAAAACTGTTTTTT.

This clonotype was detected ten times or more. The gene calls are TRBV6-1 and TRBJ2-1; D not resolved. Germline V gene sequence: CDR1 MNHNS, CDR2 SASEGT. Trimming left V 4 bases short and J 6 bases short, with 13 bases between. The CDR3 sequence is 14 residues long. CDR3 in amino acids: CASSGGQEGNEQFF. The DNA for the CDR3 is TGTGCCAGCAGTGGTGGGCAAGAAGGCAATGAGCAGTTCTTC.

This clonotype was found many times. The V and J genes are TRBV27 and TRBJ1-1; TRBD1 is a possible D gene (5 bases). CDR3 length equals 12 residues. Trimming pared 8 bases from V and 4 bases from J, leaving 11 bases between. The germline V gene has CDR1 MNHEY and CDR2 SMNVEV (reference sequence). CDR3 sequence reads: CASWGVSTEAFF. CDR3 coding DNA: TGTGCCAGCTGGGGGGTGAGCACTGAAGCTTTCTTT.

This clonotype has a handful of counts. This sequence joins TRBV5-5 and TRBJ2-6; the D gene is possibly TRBD2 (6 bases). V dropped 0 bases and J dropped 2 bases, with 12 bases sitting between them. Germline-derived CDR1 and CDR2 are SGHKS and YYEKEE (reference sequence). This CDR3 contains 17 residues. CDR3 sequence (DNA): TGTGCCAGCAGCTTGGTCTTGGAGGGGACTGGGGCCAACGTCCTGACTTTC. This translates into CASSLVLEGTGANVLTF. Supplemented by reference TRBV5-5 and TRBJ2-6, the full variable domain reads DAGVTQSPTHLIKTRGQQVTLRCSPISGHKSVSWYQQVLGQGPQFIFQYYEKEERGRGNFPDRFSARQFPNYSSELNVNALLLGDSALYLCASSLVLEGTGANVLTFGAGSRLTVL.

Many counts were recorded for this clonotype. The gene calls are TRBV20-1 and TRBJ1-6; D gene uncertain. Germline V gene sequence: CDR1 DFQATT, CDR2 SNEGSKA (reference sequence). This CDR3 comprises 15 residues. V was cut by 4 bases and J by 6 bases, with 16 bases left in between. In DNA, the CDR3 is TGCAGTGCTACCTTCGACGCGACGGGTAATTCACCCCTCCACTTT. This translates into CSATFDATGNSPLHF.

This clonotype showed up many times. The chain links TRBV5-1 to TRBJ2-4; 7 bases are a match to TRBD1. V dropped 7 bases and J dropped 6; count of bases not matched to a gene: 7. Germline-derived CDR1 and CDR2 are SGHRS and YFSETQ. The CDR3 consists of 13 residues. The CDR3 sequence: CASRREGANIQYF. The CDR3 nucleotides read TGCGCCAGCCGCCGTGAGGGGGCAAACATTCAGTACTTC.

Ten or more counts support this clonotype. This sequence joins TRBV27 and TRBJ2-7, with TRBD2 matching 8 bases. The CDR3 is made up of 14 amino acids. The V gene's germline CDR1 is MNHEY and CDR2 SMNVEV (reference sequence). The ends lost 2 bases at V and 6 bases at J; junction bases unmatched: 6. CDR3 bases: TGTGCCAGCAGTTTAGTCGGGGGGGGTCGCGAGCAGTACTTC. The encoded protein is CASSLVGGGREQYF.

This clonotype was recorded at least ten times. V is TRBV9 and J is TRBJ1-6; D is possibly TRBD1 (5 bases). This CDR3 has 15 residues. V lost 0 bases, J lost 9 bases, and 13 bases lay in between. The germline V gene has CDR1 SGDLS and CDR2 YYNGEE. CDR3 nucleotide sequence: TGTGCCAGCAGCGTAGGTGGGGACCCCCCTTCACCCCTCCACTTT. This codes for CASSVGGDPPSPLHF.

This clonotype came up many times. This chain connects TRBV7-8 to TRBJ2-7; 10 bases agree with TRBD2. CDR3 length equals 15 residues. Looked up from germline, CDR1 is SGHVS and CDR2 is FQNEAQ. Trimming at V came to 4 bases and at J to 5 bases, leaving 8 bases not matched to a gene. The CDR3 nucleotides are TGTGCCAGCAGCTCCCTAGCGGGAGTAGTAAACGAGCAGTACTTC. As protein: CASSSLAGVVNEQYF.

This clonotype was picked up many times. The genes are TRBV7-2 and TRBJ2-5; the match to TRBD1 covers 8 bases. The ends lost 5 bases at V and 14 bases at J; junction bases unmatched: 10. This CDR3 region has 12 residues. Germline loops: CDR1 SGHTA, CDR2 FQGNSA. The CDR3 region has the DNA TGTGCCAGCAGCCTGACCGGGACAGGAGTTTACTTC. Translating gives CASSLTGTGVYF. Using reference TRBV7-2 and TRBJ2-5 for the parts outside the CDR3, the full variable domain is GAGVSQSPSNKVTEKGKDVELRCDPISGHTALYWYRQSLGQGLEFLIYFQGNSAPDKSGLPSDRFSAERTGGSVSTLTIQRTQQEDSAVYLCASSLTGTGVYFGPGTRLLVL.

The table lists this clonotype with a few counts. The V call is TRBV7-9, the J call TRBJ2-3; no clear D gene. The CDR3 spans 12 residues. Germline V gene sequence: CDR1 SEHNR, CDR2 FQNEAQ (reference sequence). The V and J ends lost 5 bases and 4 bases respectively, with 7 bases between them. The CDR3 DNA sequence: TGTGCCAGCAGCACCCAGTCAGATACGCAGTATTTT. Encoded protein: CASSTQSDTQYF. Variable domain in full (rest from reference TRBV7-9 and TRBJ2-3): DTGVSQNPRHKITKRGQNVTFRCDPISEHNRLYWYRQTLGQGPEFLTYFQNEAQLEKSRLLSDRFSAERPKGSFSTLEIQRTEQGDSAMYLCASSTQSDTQYFGPGTRLTVL.

This clonotype was detected many times. The genes are TRBV7-6 and TRBJ1-1, with 10 bases that match TRBD1. The CDR3 length is 13 residues. Trimming cost V 10 bases and J 4 bases; bases outside gene matches: 6. Looked up from germline, CDR1 is SGHVS and CDR2 is FNYEAQ. CDR3 sequence (DNA): TGTGCCATCTCGACAGGGGGCCTCACTGAAGCTTTCTTT. This sequence encodes CAISTGGLTEAFF.

This clonotype was seen ten or more times. The chain recombines TRBV6-5 with TRBJ2-2; a weak D match, TRBD1 (6 bases). Germline-derived CDR1 and CDR2 are MNHEY and SVGAGI. This CDR3 has 15 residues. Trimming took 4 bases from V and 0 from J, leaving 9 bases between them. The CDR3 sequence is CASSLDRPNTGELFF. CDR3 bases: TGTGCCAGCAGTTTGGACAGACCGAACACCGGGGAGCTGTTTTTT.

This clonotype was recorded many times. This chain uses TRBV10-2 with TRBJ2-7; D is perhaps TRBD2 (6 bases). V lost 3 bases to trimming and J lost 2 bases, with 17 bases between them. Germline values: CDR1 WSHSY, CDR2 SAAADI. The CDR3 has 16 residues. CDR3 DNA sequence: TGCGCCAGCAGTGACCCGGGGACTGTTGAAACCTACGAGCAGTACTTC. Its translation: CASSDPGTVETYEQYF.